This T cell receptor (beta chain) was profiled in a study of shared clonotypes between healthy human individuals. Overall study findings and caveats: Genetic and exposure-history diversity was limited by the few donors. On the whole, naive subsets had larger estimated richness than memory subsets had.

As regards this clone: Its antigen is undetermined.

Clones were read by immunoSEQ multiplex PCR, and TCRdb kept only the in-frame ones, dropping some. Of over 950,000 clones in the sample, 60% to 80% were seen once. The trim removed 6 bases at V and 9 bases at J, leaving 13 bases unmatched. The CDR3 loop spans 15 amino acids. Germline V CDR1 and CDR2: ENHRY, SYGVKD. The chain combines TRBV10-3 with TRBJ2-7; 11 nucleotides align to TRBD2. This sequence was found in a man aged 18 to 29 in good health. Some clones in this sample may be carry-over from other donors' samples. Sequenced sample: memory CD4+ T cells from PBMCs. Subset: CD45RA-negative fraction. CDR3 coding DNA: TGTGCCATCAGCCCTACTAGCGGGAGATTCGACAGGCAGTACTTC. Its protein is CAISPTSGRFDRQYF.